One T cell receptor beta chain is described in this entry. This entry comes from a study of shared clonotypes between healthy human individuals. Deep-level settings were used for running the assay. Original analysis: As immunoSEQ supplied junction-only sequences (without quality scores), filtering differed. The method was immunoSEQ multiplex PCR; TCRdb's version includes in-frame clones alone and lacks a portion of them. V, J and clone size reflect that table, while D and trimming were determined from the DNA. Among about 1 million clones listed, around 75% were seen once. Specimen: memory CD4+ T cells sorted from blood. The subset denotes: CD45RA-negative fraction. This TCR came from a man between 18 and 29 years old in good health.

The CDR3 coding sequence is TGTGCCAGCACCACCCGAGCCGGGGAGCTGTTTTTT. This codes for CASTTRAGELFF. The rearrangement joins TRBV7-2 to TRBJ2-2; no firm D call. The V and J ends lost 7 bases and 6 bases respectively, with 9 bases between them. Looked up from germline, CDR1 is SGHTA and CDR2 is FQGNSA. CDR3 size: 12 residues.